The present TCR beta chain was sequenced within a study of identical twins. Each CDR3 protein gets one entry after TCRdb re-called the 5' RACE reads with MiXCR. The profile shows some 900,000 distinct CDR3 sequences, about 12% of them singletons. The CDR3 extends over 13 amino acids. V lost 4 bases to trimming and J lost 5 bases, with 12 bases between them. Looked up from germline, CDR1 is DFQATT and CDR2 is SNEGSKA (reference sequence). These sequences were also reported in another study, on yellow fever vaccine responses in identical twins.

The TCR sequence derives from a woman aged 18-29 years in good health. Sequenced input: PBMCs. The J gene is TRBJ2-1, the V gene TRBV20-1; D assignment may be TRBD1 or TRBD2 (5 bases each). CDR3 sequence: CSATHGTNNEQFF. For the CDR3, the DNA is TGCAGTGCTACCCACGGGACCAACAATGAGCAGTTCTTC.